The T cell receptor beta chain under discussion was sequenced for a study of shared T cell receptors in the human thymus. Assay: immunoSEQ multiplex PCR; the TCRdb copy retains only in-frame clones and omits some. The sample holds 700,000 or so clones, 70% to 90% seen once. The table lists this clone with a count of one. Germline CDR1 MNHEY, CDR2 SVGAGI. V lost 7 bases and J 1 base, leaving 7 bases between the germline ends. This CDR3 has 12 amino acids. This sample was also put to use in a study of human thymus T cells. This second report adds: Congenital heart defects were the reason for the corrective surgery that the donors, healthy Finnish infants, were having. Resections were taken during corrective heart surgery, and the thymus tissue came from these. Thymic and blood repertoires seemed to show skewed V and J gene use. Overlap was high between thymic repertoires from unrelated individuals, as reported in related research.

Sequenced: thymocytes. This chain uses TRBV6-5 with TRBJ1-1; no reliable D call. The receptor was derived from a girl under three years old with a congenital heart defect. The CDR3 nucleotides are TGTGCCAGCAAGCAGGAGAACACTGAAGCTTTCTTT. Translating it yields CASKQENTEAFF.